The 5 T cell receptor beta chains below all came from one sample that was sequenced in a study of radiation and T cells in renal cell carcinoma. Time point reported: blood 2 weeks post-SBRT. Sample treatment: 15 Gy SBRT to primary tumor, nephrectomy 4 weeks later. TCRdb's table, derived via immunoSEQ multiplex PCR, lists solely in-frame clones and lacks some. This sample carries about 130,000 clones, approximately 85% of them seen once, and the ten largest clones take under 6.5%. Material: blood, obtained from a patient whose treatment included radiotherapy and nephrectomy. The origin of the receptors is a man in his fifties with renal cell carcinoma.

The rearrangement links TRBV6-5 to TRBJ2-3; D not resolved. Trimming left V 7 bases short and J 0 bases short, with 11 bases between. The CDR3 is 14 residues long. In germline, CDR1 is MNHEY, CDR2 SVGAGI. Here the CDR3 reads CASKALTSTDTQYF. Here the CDR3 DNA reads TGTGCCAGCAAGGCCCTCACTAGCACAGATACGCAGTATTTT.

This chain uses TRBV11-2 with TRBJ2-3; perhaps TRBD2 as D (6 bases). The CDR3 has 13 amino acids. CDR1 is SGHAT, CDR2 FQNNGV, per germline. Trimming stripped 6 bases from V and 6 bases from J, with 13 bases between. The CDR3 region has the DNA TGTGCCAGCAGTACCGGGACTCCCGATACGCAGTATTTT. This sequence encodes CASSTGTPDTQYF.

This chain joins TRBV30 and TRBJ2-5; TRBD2 aligns across 13 bases. The germline CDR1 and CDR2 sequences are GTSNPN and SVGIG (reference sequence). The length of the CDR3 is 14 residues. Germline trimming cut 7 bases from V and 4 bases from J; bases unmatched to any gene: 6. CDR3 DNA: TGTGCCTCCGGACTAGCGGGGGAGTTAGAGACCCAGTACTTC. Its translation is CASGLAGELETQYF.

The chain joins TRBV6-5 to TRBJ1-5, with D maybe TRBD1 (6 bases). Trimming stripped 6 bases from V and 4 bases from J, with 13 bases between. The CDR3 covers 14 residues. Germline V gives CDR1 MNHEY, CDR2 SVGAGI. The CDR3 reads CASSRGAANQPQHF. In DNA form, the CDR3 reads TGTGCCAGCAGCCGGGGGGCCGCAAATCAGCCCCAGCATTTT.

The CDR3 protein is CASSVAQSSSYEQYF. CDR3 bases: TGTGCCAGCAGCGTAGCACAATCGAGCTCCTACGAGCAGTACTTC. V gene TRBV9 combines with J gene TRBJ2-7; D ambiguous. Germline CDR1 is SGDLS and CDR2 is YYNGEE. Between the trimmed V and J ends, which lost 0 bases and 0 bases, there was a span of 10 bases. This CDR3 has 15 amino acids.